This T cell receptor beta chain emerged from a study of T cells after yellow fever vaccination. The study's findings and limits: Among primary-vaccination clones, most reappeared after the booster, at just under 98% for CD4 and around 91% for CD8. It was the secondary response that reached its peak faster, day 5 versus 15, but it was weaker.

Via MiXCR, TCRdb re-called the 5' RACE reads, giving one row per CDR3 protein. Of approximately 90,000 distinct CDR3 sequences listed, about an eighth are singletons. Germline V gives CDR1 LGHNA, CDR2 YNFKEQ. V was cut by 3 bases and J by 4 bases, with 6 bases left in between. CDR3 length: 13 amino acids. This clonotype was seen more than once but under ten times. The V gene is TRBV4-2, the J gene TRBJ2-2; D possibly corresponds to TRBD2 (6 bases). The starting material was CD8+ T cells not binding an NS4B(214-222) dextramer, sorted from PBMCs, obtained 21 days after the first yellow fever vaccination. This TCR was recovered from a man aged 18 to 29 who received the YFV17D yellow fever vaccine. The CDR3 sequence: CASSQGLTGELFF. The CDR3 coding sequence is TGTGCCAGCAGCCAGGGACTCACCGGGGAGCTGTTTTTT.